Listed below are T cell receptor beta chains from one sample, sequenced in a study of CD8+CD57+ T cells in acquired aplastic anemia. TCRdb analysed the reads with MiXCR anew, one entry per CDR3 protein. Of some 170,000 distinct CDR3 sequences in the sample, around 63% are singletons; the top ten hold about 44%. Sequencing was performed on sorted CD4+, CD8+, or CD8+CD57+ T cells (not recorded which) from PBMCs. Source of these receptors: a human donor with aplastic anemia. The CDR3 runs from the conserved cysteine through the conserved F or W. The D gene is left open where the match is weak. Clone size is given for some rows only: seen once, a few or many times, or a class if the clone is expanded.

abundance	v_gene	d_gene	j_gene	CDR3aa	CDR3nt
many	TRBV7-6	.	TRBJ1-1	CASSPGRLNTEAFF	TGTGCCAGCAGCCCCGGCAGGCTGAACACTGAAGCTTTCTTT
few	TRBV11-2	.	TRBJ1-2	CASSLGYGYTF	TGTGCCAGCAGCCTAGGCTATGGCTACACCTTC
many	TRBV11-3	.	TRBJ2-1	CASSLDGPSSYNEQFF	TGTGCCAGCAGCCTAGATGGTCCCAGCTCCTACAATGAGCAGTTCTTC
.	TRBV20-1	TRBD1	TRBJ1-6	CSTRQDRAGSPLHF	TGCAGTACTAGACAGGACAGGGCGGGCTCACCCCTCCACTTT
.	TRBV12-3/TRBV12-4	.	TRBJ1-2	CASSYYDSEGGYTF	TGTGCCAGCAGTTATTACGACTCAGAGGGAGGCTACACCTTC
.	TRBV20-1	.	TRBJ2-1	CSAPRVAAGNEQFF	TGCAGTGCTCCTAGGGTAGCGGCCGGCAATGAGCAGTTCTTC
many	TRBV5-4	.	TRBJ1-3	CASSTLAGIGNTIYF	TGTGCCAGCAGTACCCTGGCAGGGATCGGAAACACCATATATTTT
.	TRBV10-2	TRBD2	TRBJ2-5	CASSPTSGRETQYF	TGCGCCAGCAGTCCTACTAGCGGACGGGAGACCCAGTACTTC
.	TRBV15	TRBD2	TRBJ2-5	CATSRGGTSGMETQYF	TGTGCCACCAGCAGGGGGGGGACTAGCGGGATGGAGACCCAGTACTTC
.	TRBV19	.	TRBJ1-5	CASSTSSRDGYQPQHF	TGTGCCAGTAGTACGTCATCCCGGGACGGTTATCAGCCCCAGCATTTT
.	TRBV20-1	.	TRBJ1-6	CSARDVGESILALHF	TGCAGTGCTAGAGATGTCGGGGAATCTATTCTGGCCCTCCACTTT